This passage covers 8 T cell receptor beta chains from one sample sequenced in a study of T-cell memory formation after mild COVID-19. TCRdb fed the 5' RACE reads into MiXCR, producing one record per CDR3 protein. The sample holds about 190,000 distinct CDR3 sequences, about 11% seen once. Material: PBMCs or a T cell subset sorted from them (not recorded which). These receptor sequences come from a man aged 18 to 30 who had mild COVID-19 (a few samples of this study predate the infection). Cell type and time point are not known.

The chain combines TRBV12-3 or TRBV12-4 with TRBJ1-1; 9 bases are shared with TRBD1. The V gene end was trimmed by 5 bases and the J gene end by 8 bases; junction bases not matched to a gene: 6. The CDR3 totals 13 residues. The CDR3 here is CASSPQTGGEAFF. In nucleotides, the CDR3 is TGTGCCAGCAGTCCTCAGACAGGGGGGGAAGCTTTCTTT.

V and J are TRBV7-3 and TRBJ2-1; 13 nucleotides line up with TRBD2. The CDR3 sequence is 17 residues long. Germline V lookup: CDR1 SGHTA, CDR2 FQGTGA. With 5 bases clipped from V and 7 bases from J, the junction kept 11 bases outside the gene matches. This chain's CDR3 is CASSPTGTSGAYNEQFF. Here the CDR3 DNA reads TGTGCCAGCAGCCCCACCGGGACTAGCGGGGCTTATAATGAGCAGTTCTTC.

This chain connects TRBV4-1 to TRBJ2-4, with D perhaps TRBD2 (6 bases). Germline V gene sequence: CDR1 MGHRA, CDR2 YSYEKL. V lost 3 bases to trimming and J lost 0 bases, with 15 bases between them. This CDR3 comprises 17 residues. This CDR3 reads CASSQFVAVLAKNIQYF. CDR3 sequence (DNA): TGCGCCAGCAGCCAGTTCGTAGCGGTCCTAGCCAAAAACATTCAGTACTTC.

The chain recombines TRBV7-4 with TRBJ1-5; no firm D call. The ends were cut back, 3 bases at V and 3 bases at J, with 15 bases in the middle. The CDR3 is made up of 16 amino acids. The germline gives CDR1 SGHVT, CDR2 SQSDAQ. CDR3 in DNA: TGTGCCAGCAGCTTTCTAGCTACAGCCCACAATCAGCCCCAGCATTTT. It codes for CASSFLATAHNQPQHF.

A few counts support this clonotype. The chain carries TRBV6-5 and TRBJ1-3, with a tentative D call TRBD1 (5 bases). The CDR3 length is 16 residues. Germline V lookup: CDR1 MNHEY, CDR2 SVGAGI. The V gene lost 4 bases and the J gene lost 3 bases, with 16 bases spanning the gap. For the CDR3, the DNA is TGTGCCAGCAGTTGGACATCGATCCCGCTTGGAAACACCATATATTTT. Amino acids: CASSWTSIPLGNTIYF.

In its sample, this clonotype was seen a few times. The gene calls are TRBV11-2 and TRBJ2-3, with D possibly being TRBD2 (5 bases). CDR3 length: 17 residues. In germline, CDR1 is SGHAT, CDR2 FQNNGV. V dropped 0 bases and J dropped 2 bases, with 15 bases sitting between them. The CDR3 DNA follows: TGTGCCAGCAGCTTAGATCGCGGTAGCGTACACACAGATACGCAGTATTTT. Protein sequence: CASSLDRGSVHTDTQYF.

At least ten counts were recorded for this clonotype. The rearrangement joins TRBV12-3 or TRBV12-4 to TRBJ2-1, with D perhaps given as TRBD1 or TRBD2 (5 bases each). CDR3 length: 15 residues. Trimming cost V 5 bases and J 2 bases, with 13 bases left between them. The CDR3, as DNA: TGTGCCAGCAGTCTCGACGGGGCAACCTACAATGAGCAGTTCTTC. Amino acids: CASSLDGATYNEQFF.

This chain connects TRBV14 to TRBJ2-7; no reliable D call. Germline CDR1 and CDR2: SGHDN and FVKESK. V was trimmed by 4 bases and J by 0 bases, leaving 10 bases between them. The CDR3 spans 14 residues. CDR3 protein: CASSRLDFSYEQYF. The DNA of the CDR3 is TGTGCCAGCAGCCGACTTGACTTCTCCTACGAGCAGTACTTC.